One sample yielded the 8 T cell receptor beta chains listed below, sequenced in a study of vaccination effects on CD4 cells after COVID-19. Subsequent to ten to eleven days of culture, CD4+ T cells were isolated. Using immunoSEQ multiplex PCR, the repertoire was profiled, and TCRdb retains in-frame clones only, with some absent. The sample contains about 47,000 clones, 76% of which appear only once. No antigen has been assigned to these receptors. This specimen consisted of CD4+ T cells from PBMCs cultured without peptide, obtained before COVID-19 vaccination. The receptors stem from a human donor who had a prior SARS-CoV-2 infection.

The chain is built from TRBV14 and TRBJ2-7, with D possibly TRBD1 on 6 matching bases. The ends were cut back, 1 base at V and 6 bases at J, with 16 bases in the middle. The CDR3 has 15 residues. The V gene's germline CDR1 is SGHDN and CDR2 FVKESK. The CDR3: CASSQAVTGASEQYF. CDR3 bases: TGTGCCAGCAGCCAAGCAGTGACAGGAGCCTCCGAGCAGTACTTC.

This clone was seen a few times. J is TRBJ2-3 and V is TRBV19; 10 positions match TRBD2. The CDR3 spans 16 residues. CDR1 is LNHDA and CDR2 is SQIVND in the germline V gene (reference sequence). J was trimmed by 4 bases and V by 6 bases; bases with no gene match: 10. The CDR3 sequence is CASRTSKLAGADTQYF. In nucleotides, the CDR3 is TGTGCCAGTAGGACCAGCAAGCTAGCGGGAGCAGATACGCAGTATTTT. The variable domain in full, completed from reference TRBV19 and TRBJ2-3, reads DGGITQSPKYLFRKEGQNVTLSCEQNLNHDAMYWYRQDPGQGLRLIYYSQIVNDFQKGDIAEGYSVSREKKESFPLTVTSAQKNPTAFYLCASRTSKLAGADTQYFGPGTRLTVL.

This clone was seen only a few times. CDR3 DNA: TGTGCCTGGAGTTCTTACTCTGGAAACACCATATATTTT. It codes for CAWSSYSGNTIYF. The chain is built from TRBV30 and TRBJ1-3; D unresolved. From germline, CDR1 is GTSNPN and CDR2 SVGIG (reference sequence). CDR3 length: 13 residues. Deletions cut 2 bases from V and 0 bases from J, with 5 bases between. Full variable domain (outside the CDR3, taken from reference TRBV30 and TRBJ1-3): SQTIHQWPATLVQPVGSPLSLECTVEGTSNPNLYWYRQAAGRGLQLLFYSVGIGQISSEVPQNLSASRPQDRQFILSSKKLLLSDSGFYLCAWSSYSGNTIYFGEGSWLTVV.

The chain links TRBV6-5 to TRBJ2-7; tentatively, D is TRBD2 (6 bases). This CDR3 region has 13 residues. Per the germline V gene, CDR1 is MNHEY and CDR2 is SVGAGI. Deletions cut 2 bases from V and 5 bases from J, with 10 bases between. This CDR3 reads CASSYTRGNEQYF. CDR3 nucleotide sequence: TGTGCCAGCAGTTACACTCGGGGGAACGAGCAGTACTTC.

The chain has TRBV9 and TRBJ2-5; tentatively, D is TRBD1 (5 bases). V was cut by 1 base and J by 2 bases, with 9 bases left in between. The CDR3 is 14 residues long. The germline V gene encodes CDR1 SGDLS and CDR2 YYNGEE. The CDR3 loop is CASSVMAGQETQYF. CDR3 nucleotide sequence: TGTGCCAGCAGCGTAATGGCAGGGCAAGAGACCCAGTACTTC.

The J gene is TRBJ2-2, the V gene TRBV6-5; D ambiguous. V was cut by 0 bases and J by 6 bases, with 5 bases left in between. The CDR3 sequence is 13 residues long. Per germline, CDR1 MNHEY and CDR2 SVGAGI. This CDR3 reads CASSYSGSGELFF. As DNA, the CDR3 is TGTGCCAGCAGTTACTCAGGCTCCGGGGAGCTGTTTTTT.

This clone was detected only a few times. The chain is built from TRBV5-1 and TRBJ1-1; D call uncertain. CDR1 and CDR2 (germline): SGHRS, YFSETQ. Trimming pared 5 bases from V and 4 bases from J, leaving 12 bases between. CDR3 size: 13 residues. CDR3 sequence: CASSKAHGTEAFF. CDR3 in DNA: TGCGCCAGCAGTAAGGCCCACGGCACTGAAGCTTTCTTT.

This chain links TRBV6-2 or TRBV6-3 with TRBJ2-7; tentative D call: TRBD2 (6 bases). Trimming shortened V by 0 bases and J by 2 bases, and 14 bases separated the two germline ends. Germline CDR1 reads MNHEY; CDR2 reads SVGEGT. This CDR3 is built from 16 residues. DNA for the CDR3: TGTGCCAGCAGTTACTCCCTAGCGACACCTACCTACGAGCAGTACTTC. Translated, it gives CASSYSLATPTYEQYF.